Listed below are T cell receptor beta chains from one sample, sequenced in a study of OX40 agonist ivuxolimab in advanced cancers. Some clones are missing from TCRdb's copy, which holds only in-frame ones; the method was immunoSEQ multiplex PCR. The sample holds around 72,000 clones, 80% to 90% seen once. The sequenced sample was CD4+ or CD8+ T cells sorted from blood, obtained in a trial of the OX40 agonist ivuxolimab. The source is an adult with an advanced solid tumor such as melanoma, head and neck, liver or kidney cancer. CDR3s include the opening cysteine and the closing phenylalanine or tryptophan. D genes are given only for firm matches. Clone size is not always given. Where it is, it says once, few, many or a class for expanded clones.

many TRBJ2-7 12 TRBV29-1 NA CSVELSSYEQYF TGCAGCGTTGAGCTGAGCTCCTACGAGCAGTACTTC
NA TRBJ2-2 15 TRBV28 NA CASSLSISQVGELFF TGTGCCAGCAGTTTATCCATAAGTCAGGTCGGGGAGCTGTTTTTT
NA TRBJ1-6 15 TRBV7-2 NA CASSLGRGFNSPLHF TGTGCCAGCAGCTTAGGGCGGGGCTTTAATTCACCCCTCCACTTT
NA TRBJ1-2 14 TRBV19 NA CASTWAFASRGYTF TGTGCCAGTACTTGGGCCTTCGCCTCGCGGGGCTACACCTTC
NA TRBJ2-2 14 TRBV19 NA CASSIGGDTGELFF TGTGCCAGTAGTATCGGCGGGGACACCGGGGAGCTGTTTTTT
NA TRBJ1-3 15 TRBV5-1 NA CASSLLQGPGNTIYF TGCGCCAGCAGCTTGTTACAGGGTCCCGGAAACACCATATATTTT
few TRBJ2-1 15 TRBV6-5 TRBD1 CASSAGTVSYNEQFF TGTGCCAGCAGCGCCGGGACAGTTAGCTACAATGAGCAGTTCTTC
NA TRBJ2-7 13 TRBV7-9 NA CASSLDPAWEQYF TGTGCCAGCAGCTTAGACCCAGCCTGGGAGCAGTACTTC
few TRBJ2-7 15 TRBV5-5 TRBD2 CASSPGLAGSYEQYF TGTGCCAGCAGCCCCGGACTAGCGGGCTCCTACGAGCAGTACTTC
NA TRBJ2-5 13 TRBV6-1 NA CASSDPFQETQYF TGTGCCAGCAGTGACCCCTTCCAAGAGACCCAGTACTTC
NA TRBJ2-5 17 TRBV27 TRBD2 CASSVRGLAGGPETQYF TGTGCCAGCAGCGTCAGGGGTCTAGCGGGAGGGCCAGAGACCCAGTACTTC